The source of this T cell receptor beta chain is a study of blood T cell repertoires in COVID-19. Across the whole study: Sites in the United States, Italy and Spain provided acute and convalescent COVID-19 samples. PBMCs, B-cell-depleted T cells, or T cells provided the cDNA or gDNA that made up the material.

This clone appeared once. Original methodology: Amplifying reference gene primers gave estimates of nucleated cell counts. This table comes from immunoSEQ multiplex PCR, and its TCRdb copy is limited to in-frame clones, with some not included. Clonal size and the V and J genes are those of that table, whereas D and trimming came from the DNA. The sample lists some 80,000 clones, around 79% seen once, with 5.4% in the top ten. This CDR3 spans 14 amino acids. CDR1 and CDR2 (germline): MNHEY, SMNVEV (reference sequence). V lost 5 bases and J lost 12; bases outside the gene matches: 7. The V gene is TRBV27, the J gene TRBJ1-6, with TRBD1 identical over 10 bases. The TCR was taken from an elderly woman with active or convalescent COVID-19. The sequencing sample was made of peripheral blood. Here the CDR3 reads CASSPRGDRGPLHF. CDR3 nucleotides: TGTGCCAGCAGTCCCAGGGGGGACAGGGGACCCCTCCACTTT.